This T cell receptor beta chain was identified during a study of CD8 T cells in ankylosing spondylitis. Using quantitative 5'-RACE with molecular barcodes, the authors made TCR beta libraries. TCRdb processed the 5' RACE reads anew with MiXCR; each CDR3 protein has one entry. The data contain 200,000 to 250,000 distinct CDR3 sequences, about 10% of them singletons. Germline V lookup: CDR1 SGHVS, CDR2 FQNEAQ. The CDR3 is 15 residues long. The V segment lost 2 bases and the J segment 3 bases; nucleotides outside the gene matches: 2. Study observations and caveats: Several highly homologous variants made up a TCR beta motif that seemed to typify ankylosing spondylitis blood. Clones linked with disease were CD8+ and fairly uncommon in the peripheral blood. In the blood and synovial fluid of reactive arthritis, some motif variants had been previously reported.

This clonotype was picked up many times. Its antigen remains unknown. This TCR derives from a male donor with ankylosing spondylitis or in good health (not recorded which). This chain links TRBV7-8 with TRBJ2-1; 9 bases line up with TRBD1. Sequences were obtained from blood, either unsorted or a sorted T cell fraction (not recorded which). The CDR3 loop is CASSLSGQGYNEQFF. The CDR3 DNA reads TGTGCCAGCAGCTTATCGGGACAGGGCTACAATGAGCAGTTCTTC.